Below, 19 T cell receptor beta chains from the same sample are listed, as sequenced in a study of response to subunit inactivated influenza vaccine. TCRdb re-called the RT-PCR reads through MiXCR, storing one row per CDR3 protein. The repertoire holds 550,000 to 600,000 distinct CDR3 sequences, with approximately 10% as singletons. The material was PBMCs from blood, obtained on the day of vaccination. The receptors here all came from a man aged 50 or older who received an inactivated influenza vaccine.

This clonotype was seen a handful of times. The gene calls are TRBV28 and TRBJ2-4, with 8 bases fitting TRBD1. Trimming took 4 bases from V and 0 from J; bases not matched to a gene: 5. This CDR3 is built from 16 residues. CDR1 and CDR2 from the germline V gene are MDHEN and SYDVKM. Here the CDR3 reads CASSSGQAVAKNIQYF. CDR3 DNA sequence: TGTGCCAGCAGTTCGGGACAGGCCGTAGCCAAAAACATTCAGTACTTC.

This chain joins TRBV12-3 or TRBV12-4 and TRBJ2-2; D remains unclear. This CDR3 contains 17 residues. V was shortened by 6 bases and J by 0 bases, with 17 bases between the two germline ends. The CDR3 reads CASSKPTPQSNTGELFF. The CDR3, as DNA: TGTGCCAGCAGCAAACCCACCCCTCAATCGAACACCGGGGAGCTGTTTTTT.

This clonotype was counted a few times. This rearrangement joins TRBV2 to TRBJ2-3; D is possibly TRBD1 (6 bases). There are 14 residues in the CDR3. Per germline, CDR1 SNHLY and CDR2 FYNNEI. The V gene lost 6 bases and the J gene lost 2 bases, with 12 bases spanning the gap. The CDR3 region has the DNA TGTGCCAGCAGCGCGGACAGACCCACAGATACGCAGTATTTT. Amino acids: CASSADRPTDTQYF.

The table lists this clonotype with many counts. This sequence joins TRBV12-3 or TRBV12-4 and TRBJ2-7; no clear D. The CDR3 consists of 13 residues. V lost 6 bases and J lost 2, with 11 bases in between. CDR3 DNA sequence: TGTGCCAGCAGCCCAACGGAAGCCTACGAGCAGTACTTC. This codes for CASSPTEAYEQYF.

CDR3 amino acids: CASSMPGHLSYF. CDR3 nucleotides: TGTGCCAGCAGTATGCCGGGACACTTATCGTATTTT. The chain has TRBV7-9 and TRBJ2-3, with a tentative D call TRBD1 (6 bases). Germline V CDR1 and CDR2: SEHNR, FQNEAQ (reference sequence). The CDR3 has 12 amino acids. Trimming removed 6 bases from V and 14 bases from J, with 18 bases in between.

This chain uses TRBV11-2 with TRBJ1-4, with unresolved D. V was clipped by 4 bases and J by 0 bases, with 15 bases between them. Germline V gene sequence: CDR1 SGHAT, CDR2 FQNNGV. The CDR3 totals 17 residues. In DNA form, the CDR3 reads TGTGCCAGCAGCTCTAGACGGACGGAAGCAACTAATGAAAAACTGTTTTTT. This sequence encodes CASSSRRTEATNEKLFF.

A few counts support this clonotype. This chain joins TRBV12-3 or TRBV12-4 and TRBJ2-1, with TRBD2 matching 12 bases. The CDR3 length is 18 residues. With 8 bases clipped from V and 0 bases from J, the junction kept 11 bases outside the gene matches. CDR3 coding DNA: TGTGCCAGCGCCGGGACTAGCGGGCTAACTAGCTCCTACAATGAGCAGTTCTTC. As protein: CASAGTSGLTSSYNEQFF.

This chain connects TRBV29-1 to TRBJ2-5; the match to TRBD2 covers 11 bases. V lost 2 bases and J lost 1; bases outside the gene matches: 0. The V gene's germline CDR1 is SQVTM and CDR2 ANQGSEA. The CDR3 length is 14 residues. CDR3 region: CSVELAGGQETQYF. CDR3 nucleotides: TGCAGCGTTGAACTAGCGGGAGGCCAAGAGACCCAGTACTTC.

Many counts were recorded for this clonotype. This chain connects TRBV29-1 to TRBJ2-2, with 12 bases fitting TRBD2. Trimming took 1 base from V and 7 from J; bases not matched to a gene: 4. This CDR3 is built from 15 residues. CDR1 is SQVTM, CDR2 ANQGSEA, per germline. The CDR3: CSVEGLAGVNGELFF. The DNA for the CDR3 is TGCAGCGTTGAAGGACTAGCGGGAGTTAACGGGGAGCTGTTTTTT.

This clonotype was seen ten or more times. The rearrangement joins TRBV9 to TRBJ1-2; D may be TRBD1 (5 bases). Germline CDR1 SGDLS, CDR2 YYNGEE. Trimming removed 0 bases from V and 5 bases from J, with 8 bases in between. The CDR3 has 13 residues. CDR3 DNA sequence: TGTGCCAGCAGCGTAGAAGGGACTTATGGCTACACCTTC. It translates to CASSVEGTYGYTF.

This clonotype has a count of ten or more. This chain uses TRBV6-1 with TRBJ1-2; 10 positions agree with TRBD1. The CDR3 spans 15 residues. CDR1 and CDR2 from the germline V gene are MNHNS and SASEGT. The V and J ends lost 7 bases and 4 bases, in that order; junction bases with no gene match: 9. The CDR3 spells CASKPGQGYGYGYTF. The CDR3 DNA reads TGTGCCAGCAAACCGGGACAGGGGTACGGCTATGGCTACACCTTC.

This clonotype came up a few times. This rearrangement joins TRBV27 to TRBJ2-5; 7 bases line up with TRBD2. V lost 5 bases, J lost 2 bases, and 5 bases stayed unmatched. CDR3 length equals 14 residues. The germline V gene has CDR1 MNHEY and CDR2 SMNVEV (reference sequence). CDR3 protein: CASSQTAGQETQYF. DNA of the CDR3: TGTGCCAGCAGTCAAACAGCGGGGCAAGAGACCCAGTACTTC.

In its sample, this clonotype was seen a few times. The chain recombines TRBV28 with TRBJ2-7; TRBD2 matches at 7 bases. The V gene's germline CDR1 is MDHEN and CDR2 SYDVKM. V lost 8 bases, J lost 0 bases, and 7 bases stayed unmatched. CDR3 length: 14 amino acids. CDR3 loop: CASEAGTYSYEQYF. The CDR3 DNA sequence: TGTGCCAGCGAAGCGGGAACCTACTCCTACGAGCAGTACTTC. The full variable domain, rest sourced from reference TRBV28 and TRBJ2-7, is DVKVTQSSRYLVKRTGEKVFLECVQDMDHENMFWYRQDPGLGLRLIYFSYDVKMKEKGDIPEGYSVSREKKERFSLILESASTNQTSMYLCASEAGTYSYEQYFGPGTRLTVT.

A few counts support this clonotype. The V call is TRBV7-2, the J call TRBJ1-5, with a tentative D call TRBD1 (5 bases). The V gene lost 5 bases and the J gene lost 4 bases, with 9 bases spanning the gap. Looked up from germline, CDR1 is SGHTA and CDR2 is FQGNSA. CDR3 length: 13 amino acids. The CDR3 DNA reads TGTGCCAGCAGCCTTAGACAGAATCAGCCCCAGCATTTT. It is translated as CASSLRQNQPQHF. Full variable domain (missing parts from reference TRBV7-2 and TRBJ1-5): GAGVSQSPSNKVTEKGKDVELRCDPISGHTALYWYRQSLGQGLEFLIYFQGNSAPDKSGLPSDRFSAERTGGSVSTLTIQRTQQEDSAVYLCASSLRQNQPQHFGDGTRLSIL.

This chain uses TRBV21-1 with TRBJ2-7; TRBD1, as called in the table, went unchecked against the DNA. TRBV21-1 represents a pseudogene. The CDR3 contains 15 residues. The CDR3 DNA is TGTGCCAGCAGCAAAGTAGGGACAATTACCTACGAGCAGTACTTC. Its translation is CASSKVGTITYEQYF.

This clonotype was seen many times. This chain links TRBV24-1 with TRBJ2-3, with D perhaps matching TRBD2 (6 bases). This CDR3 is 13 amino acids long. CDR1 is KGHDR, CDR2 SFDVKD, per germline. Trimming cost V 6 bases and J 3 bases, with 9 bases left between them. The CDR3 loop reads CATSREPTDTQYF. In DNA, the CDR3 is TGTGCCACCAGTCGGGAGCCGACAGATACGCAGTATTTT.

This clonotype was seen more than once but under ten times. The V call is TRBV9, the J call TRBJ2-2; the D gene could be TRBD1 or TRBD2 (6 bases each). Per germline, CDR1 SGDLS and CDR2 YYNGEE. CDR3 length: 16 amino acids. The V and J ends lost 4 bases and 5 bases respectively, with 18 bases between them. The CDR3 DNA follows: TGTGCCAGCAGCTGGGGGGCGGCGAGAGGTACCGGGGAGCTGTTTTTT. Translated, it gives CASSWGAARGTGELFF.

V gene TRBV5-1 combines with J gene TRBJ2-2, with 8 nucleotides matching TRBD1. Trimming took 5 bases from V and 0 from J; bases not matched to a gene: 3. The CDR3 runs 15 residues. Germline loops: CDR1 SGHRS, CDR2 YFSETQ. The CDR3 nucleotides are TGCGCCAGCAGGTCAGGGGGCTCGAACACCGGGGAGCTGTTTTTT. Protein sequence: CASRSGGSNTGELFF.

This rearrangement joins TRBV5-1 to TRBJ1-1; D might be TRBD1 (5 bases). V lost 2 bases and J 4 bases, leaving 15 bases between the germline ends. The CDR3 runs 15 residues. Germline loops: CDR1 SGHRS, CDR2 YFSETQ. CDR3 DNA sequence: TGCGCCAGCAGCTTATGGAGGGGCGAGGGCACTGAAGCTTTCTTT. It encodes CASSLWRGEGTEAFF.